A single sample is the source of the 24 T cell receptor beta chains below, sequenced in a study of cytomegalovirus exposure and HLA in healthy donors. Method: immunoSEQ multiplex PCR; TCRdb's copy keeps in-frame clones and lacks some. Among 100,000 to 150,000 clones, around nine tenths were seen once, and the ten largest hold around 1.9%. Sequenced material: PBMCs. The receptors shown here come from a woman aged 18-29 years in good health and CMV-seronegative.

As DNA, the CDR3 is TGTGCCAGCAGCTCTAGAGCCTTTTACCAAGAGACCCAGTACTTC. This codes for CASSSRAFYQETQYF. The chain recombines TRBV7-8 with TRBJ2-5; D not certain. The CDR3 loop spans 15 amino acids. Germline V lookup: CDR1 SGHVS, CDR2 FQNEAQ. Deletions cut 4 bases from V and 0 bases from J, with 12 bases between.

The CDR3: CASSQDLRLETQYF. CDR3 coding DNA: TGTGCCAGCAGCCAAGATCTAAGACTAGAGACCCAGTACTTC. This chain connects TRBV14 to TRBJ2-5, with D unresolved. V lost 0 bases and J lost 4, with 9 bases in between. There are 14 residues in the CDR3. Germline lookup yields CDR1 SGHDN and CDR2 FVKESK.

This chain connects TRBV9 to TRBJ2-2, with 10 nucleotides matching TRBD2. The CDR3 length is 20 residues. CDR1 SGDLS and CDR2 YYNGEE come from the germline V gene. The V gene end was trimmed by 3 bases and the J gene end by 0 bases; junction bases not matched to a gene: 14. The CDR3 region has the DNA TGTGCCAGCAGCGCGAGAGGGACCGGGACTAGCGACGCGAACACCGGGGAGCTGTTTTTT. It translates to CASSARGTGTSDANTGELFF.

The chain combines TRBV27 with TRBJ2-2; the D gene is possibly TRBD2 (7 bases). The V end was cut by 0 bases, the J end by 5 bases, with 16 bases between. This CDR3 contains 17 residues. Germline CDR1 MNHEY, CDR2 SMNVEV (reference sequence). The CDR3 here is CASSLSMGGPRTGELFF. Written as DNA, the CDR3 is TGTGCCAGCAGTTTATCGATGGGGGGGCCGCGGACCGGGGAGCTGTTTTTT.

The chain is built from TRBV5-4 and TRBJ1-2, with D unclear. The CDR3 covers 14 residues. Germline assignment: CDR1 SGHNT and CDR2 YYREEE (reference sequence). The ends were cut back, 4 bases at V and 4 bases at J, with 14 bases in the middle. The CDR3 region is CASSRQLRGYGYTF. The CDR3 DNA reads TGTGCCAGCAGCCGTCAACTCCGAGGCTATGGCTACACCTTC.

The V gene is TRBV2, the J gene TRBJ2-7; no clear D. This CDR3 is 14 amino acids long. CDR1 and CDR2 (germline): SNHLY, FYNNEI. V was trimmed by 6 bases and J by 1 base, leaving 13 bases between them. The CDR3 protein is CASSARVESYEQYF. The CDR3 DNA follows: TGTGCCAGCAGCGCACGGGTTGAGTCCTACGAGCAGTACTTC.

The chain combines TRBV2 with TRBJ2-7; 8 bases line up with TRBD1. With V trimmed by 7 bases and J by 0 bases, 11 bases remained unmatched. The CDR3 contains 16 residues. CDR1 is SNHLY and CDR2 is FYNNEI in the germline V gene. Here the CDR3 DNA reads TGTGCCAGCACGAGGTCAGGGGGCCTTAGCTCCTACGAGCAGTACTTC. As protein: CASTRSGGLSSYEQYF. The variable domain in full, with the rest retrieved from reference TRBV2 and TRBJ2-7, is EPEVTQTPSHQVTQMGQEVILRCVPISNHLYFYWYRQILGQKVEFLVSFYNNEISEKSEIFDDQFSVERPDGSNFTLKIRSTKLEDSAMYFCASTRSGGLSSYEQYFGPGTRLTVT.

The rearrangement joins TRBV18 to TRBJ2-7, with D unclear. Trimming removed 2 bases at V and 6 bases at J, with 8 bases between. The CDR3 spans 12 residues. The germline gives CDR1 KGHSH, CDR2 LQKENI. CDR3 loop: CASSPGSTEQYF. The CDR3 DNA is TGTGCCAGCTCACCAGGCTCAACCGAGCAGTACTTC.

The V gene is TRBV6-1, the J gene TRBJ2-2; D unclear. CDR3 length: 12 amino acids. The V and J ends lost 7 bases and 8 bases respectively, with 11 bases between them. The germline V gene encodes CDR1 MNHNS and CDR2 SASEGT. CDR3: CASTPSTGELFF. The CDR3 DNA reads as TGTGCCAGCACCCCCTCAACTGGGGAGCTGTTTTTT.

This clone was seen a single time. The chain links TRBV5-6 to TRBJ2-6, with D perhaps TRBD1 (6 bases). The CDR3 has 17 amino acids. V gave up 4 bases and J gave up 0 bases, with 14 bases separating them. CDR1 and CDR2 (germline): SGHDT, YYEEEE. The DNA for the CDR3 is TGTGCCAGCAGCCCCCTAGACAGGTCCTCTGGGGCCAACGTCCTGACTTTC. It is translated as CASSPLDRSSGANVLTF.

The chain joins TRBV28 to TRBJ2-7; 7 positions agree with TRBD1. Germline V gene lookup returns CDR1 MDHEN and CDR2 SYDVKM. The ends lost 3 bases at V and 0 bases at J; junction bases unmatched: 5. The CDR3 runs to 15 residues. This chain's CDR3 is CASSLDRIPSYEQYF. In DNA form, the CDR3 reads TGTGCCAGCAGTTTGGACAGGATCCCCTCCTACGAGCAGTACTTC. The full variable domain, in which reference TRBV28 and TRBJ2-7 provide the parts outside the CDR3, is DVKVTQSSRYLVKRTGEKVFLECVQDMDHENMFWYRQDPGLGLRLIYFSYDVKMKEKGDIPEGYSVSREKKERFSLILESASTNQTSMYLCASSLDRIPSYEQYFGPGTRLTVT.

This clone has only a few counts. The V gene is TRBV28, the J gene TRBJ1-4; 7 bases align to TRBD1. V shed 3 bases and J 3 bases; nucleotides not matched to a gene: 10. Germline CDR1 reads MDHEN; CDR2 reads SYDVKM. This CDR3 spans 17 amino acids. CDR3: CASSLWGRGSSNEKLFF. As DNA, the CDR3 is TGTGCCAGCAGTTTGTGGGGCAGGGGGTCCTCTAATGAAAAACTGTTTTTT.

This clone was seen only a few times. CDR3 region: CASSQETGRHEQFF. The DNA of the CDR3 is TGTGCCAGCAGCCAGGAGACAGGGCGGCATGAGCAGTTCTTC. V and J are TRBV4-2 and TRBJ2-1; 7 bases fit TRBD1. The germline V gene encodes CDR1 LGHNA and CDR2 YNFKEQ. The junction had 7 bases not matched to a gene; V was cut back by 3 bases and J by 8 bases. The CDR3 totals 14 residues.

The genes are TRBV19 and TRBJ2-1, with 11 positions matching TRBD2. Looked up from germline, CDR1 is LNHDA and CDR2 is SQIVND (reference sequence). V shed 3 bases and J 7 bases; nucleotides not matched to a gene: 8. CDR3 length: 16 amino acids. The CDR3 here is CASSISLAGGENEQFF. CDR3 DNA: TGTGCCAGTAGTATCTCGCTAGCGGGGGGTGAAAATGAGCAGTTCTTC. The full variable domain, with the rest looked up from reference TRBV19 and TRBJ2-1, is DGGITQSPKYLFRKEGQNVTLSCEQNLNHDAMYWYRQDPGQGLRLIYYSQIVNDFQKGDIAEGYSVSREKKESFPLTVTSAQKNPTAFYLCASSISLAGGENEQFFGPGTRLTVL.

This sequence joins TRBV30 and TRBJ2-1, with D possibly being TRBD1 (5 bases). CDR1 is GTSNPN, CDR2 SVGIG, per germline (reference sequence). The CDR3 totals 16 residues. V gave up 3 bases and J gave up 4 bases, with 19 bases separating them. CDR3 DNA: TGTGCCTGGAGCCCGACGAAGGGGCGACGATACAATGAGCAGTTCTTC. Translated, it gives CAWSPTKGRRYNEQFF.

The rearrangement joins TRBV6-1 to TRBJ2-2, with 12 positions matching TRBD2. Trimming cost V 4 bases and J 6 bases; bases outside gene matches: 3. The CDR3 covers 15 residues. Germline assignment: CDR1 MNHNS and CDR2 SASEGT. CDR3 sequence: CASSASGGAPGELFF. CDR3 sequence (DNA): TGTGCCAGCAGTGCTAGCGGGGGGGCGCCCGGGGAGCTGTTTTTT.

The gene calls are TRBV6-1 and TRBJ1-1; 8 bases map to TRBD1. CDR1 and CDR2 from the germline V gene are MNHNS and SASEGT. The trim removed 2 bases at V and 4 bases at J, leaving 3 bases unmatched. The CDR3 consists of 14 residues. In DNA form, the CDR3 reads TGTGCCAGCAGTGAATCAGGGGGCGGCACTGAAGCTTTCTTT. It codes for CASSESGGGTEAFF.

The rearrangement joins TRBV7-8 to TRBJ2-1; 8 nucleotides agree with TRBD2. In germline, CDR1 is SGHVS, CDR2 FQNEAQ. The length of the CDR3 is 17 residues. V dropped 8 bases and J dropped 4; count of bases not matched to a gene: 16. Written as DNA, the CDR3 is TGTGCCAGCCCGTACCGTACGTTACTAGCGGAATACAATGAGCAGTTCTTC. This encodes CASPYRTLLAEYNEQFF.

The J gene is TRBJ1-2, the V gene TRBV28; possibly TRBD1 for D (5 bases). Trimming left V 4 bases short and J 5 bases short, with 17 bases between. The CDR3 runs 15 residues. The germline gives CDR1 MDHEN, CDR2 SYDVKM. The CDR3 loop reads CASSSSGSGLYGYTF. CDR3 coding DNA: TGTGCCAGCAGTTCATCAGGGTCTGGGCTGTATGGCTACACCTTC.

The gene calls are TRBV11-1 and TRBJ2-2; possibly TRBD2 for D (6 bases). V lost 1 base to trimming and J lost 0 bases, with 12 bases between them. There are 17 residues in the CDR3. Germline V gives CDR1 SGHAT, CDR2 FQDESV (reference sequence). CDR3 DNA sequence: TGTGCCAGCAGCTTAGGGGCGGGAATTACGAACACCGGGGAGCTGTTTTTT. It yields the protein CASSLGAGITNTGELFF.

CDR3 sequence (DNA): TGTGCCAGCAGCTTAGCCCCTTCCACAGATACGCAGTATTTT. Protein sequence: CASSLAPSTDTQYF. The V gene is TRBV7-8, the J gene TRBJ2-3; D unclear. V was clipped by 0 bases and J by 2 bases, with 6 bases between them. The CDR3 covers 14 residues. CDR1 and CDR2 (germline): SGHVS, FQNEAQ.

A single count supports this clone. The gene calls are TRBV7-9 and TRBJ2-5; a possible D gene is TRBD2 (5 bases). The CDR3 covers 16 residues. Germline CDR1 SEHNR, CDR2 FQNEAQ (reference sequence). Trimming shortened V by 7 bases and J by 7 bases, and 25 bases separated the two germline ends. The DNA of the CDR3 is TGTGCCAGCACACCCTATGAGGGAGCCACCGGTTGGACCCAGTACTTC. It translates to CASTPYEGATGWTQYF.

J is TRBJ1-4 and V is TRBV15; 9 nucleotides agree with TRBD1. This CDR3 region has 14 residues. V was clipped by 5 bases and J by 7 bases; unmatched bases: 5. CDR1 LNHNV and CDR2 YYDKDF come from the germline V gene (reference sequence). The CDR3 loop reads CATSSTGGSEKLFF. Here the CDR3 DNA reads TGTGCCACCAGCTCCACAGGGGGCAGTGAAAAACTGTTTTTT.

The chain is built from TRBV19 and TRBJ1-1, with D maybe TRBD1 (5 bases). Germline V gives CDR1 LNHDA, CDR2 SQIVND (reference sequence). Deletions cut 3 bases from V and 4 bases from J, with 9 bases between. This CDR3 region has 13 residues. The CDR3 reads CASSILTATEAFF. CDR3 coding DNA: TGTGCCAGTAGTATTCTGACAGCCACTGAAGCTTTCTTT.